The clone carrying this TCR beta chain was found a few times. The data were obtained in a study of shared clonotypes between healthy human individuals. For each subset, genomic DNA was distributed in equal portions over several immunoSEQ plates. This table comes from immunoSEQ multiplex PCR, and its TCRdb copy is limited to in-frame clones, with some not included. The sample holds about 1 million clones; 65% to 80% are singletons and the top ten take roughly 1.4%. CDR1 and CDR2 from the germline V gene are SGHRS and YFSETQ. The CDR3 extends over 15 amino acids. V lost 0 bases, J lost 6 bases, and 13 bases lay in between.

The chain employs TRBV5-1 and TRBJ1-5; D might be TRBD1 (5 bases). The sample was memory CD4+ T cells sorted from blood. Subset described: CD45RA-negative fraction. The clonotype originates from a man in his late teens or twenties in good health. CDR3 residues: CASSLDGAGSQPQHF. The CDR3, as DNA: TGCGCCAGCAGCTTGGATGGGGCGGGTAGTCAGCCCCAGCATTTT.